The clone carrying this T cell receptor beta chain was detected a few times. Its antigen is unidentified. The CDR3 consists of 15 residues. Germline CDR1 SGHTA, CDR2 FQGNSA. The ends lost 5 bases at V and 2 bases at J; junction bases unmatched: 5. TCRdb recomputed calls from the reads with MiXCR, one row per CDR3 protein. The sample contains about 160,000 distinct CDR3 sequences, about a fifth of which appear only once. This sample is drawn from a study of T cell repertoires in cytomegalovirus infection. Study-level information: Shared public TCR beta signatures pointed to both CMV infection and a matching HLA type. Whole-study results and caveats: Identification of carriers of CMV plus the relevant HLA was achieved through cumulative public TCR beta family frequency.

V and J are TRBV7-2 and TRBJ2-5; TRBD1 agrees at 10 bases. The sample consisted of CD8+ T cells from cultured PBMCs, taken from culture after CMV antigen stimulation. The sequence was collected from a human donor in good health (CMV status not recorded). Some clones in this sample may be carry-over from other donors' samples. CDR3 in amino acids: CASSLRGQGQETQYF. In nucleotides, the CDR3 is TGTGCCAGCAGCCTAAGGGGACAGGGGCAAGAGACCCAGTACTTC.